The rows below give T cell receptor beta chains drawn from one sample of a study of T-cell memory formation after mild COVID-19. MiXCR, run by TCRdb on the 5' RACE reads, gives a single entry per CDR3 protein. The sample yields 250,000 to 350,000 distinct CDR3 sequences, around 15% seen once. Sequences were obtained from PBMCs or a T cell subset sorted from them (not recorded which). These TCRs come from a man aged 18 to 29 who had mild COVID-19 (a few samples of this study predate the infection). Cell type and time point are not known. Each CDR3 is given with its conserved first and last residue. D genes are given only for firm matches. Size tells how often a clone was seen (once, few, many) or the class of an expanded clone, and some rows leave it out.

j_call clone_size v_call d_call cdr3_aa cdr3_nt
TRBJ2-1 NA TRBV20-1 NA CSAVSQTDEQFF TGCAGTGCCGTAAGTCAGACAGATGAGCAGTTCTTC
TRBJ1-6 few TRBV7-2 NA CASSPGSGGGRSPLHF TGTGCCAGCAGCCCCGGATCGGGGGGAGGTCGATCACCCCTCCACTTT
TRBJ1-2 NA TRBV4-1 NA CASSQGRVGAYGYTF TGCGCCAGCAGCCAGGGCAGGGTTGGGGCCTATGGCTACACCTTC
TRBJ1-6 NA TRBV20-1 TRBD1 CSARGRDRVSGYNSPLHF TGCAGTGCTAGAGGTCGGGACAGGGTTTCAGGGTATAATTCACCCCTCCACTTT
TRBJ2-1 few TRBV7-2 TRBD2 CASSSELAGDNEQFF TGTGCCAGCAGCTCCGAACTAGCGGGGGACAATGAGCAGTTCTTC
TRBJ1-1 few TRBV27 TRBD1 CASSPKRDSLNTEAFF TGTGCCAGCAGTCCGAAACGGGACAGTTTGAACACTGAAGCTTTCTTT
TRBJ1-2 few TRBV4-2 NA CASSQDNRYTTNYGYTF TGTGCCAGCAGCCAAGACAACCGATACACAACTAACTATGGCTACACCTTC
TRBJ2-1 few TRBV15 NA CATSRGVGGNEQFF TGTGCCACCAGCAGAGGGGTCGGAGGGAATGAGCAGTTCTTC
TRBJ1-5 NA TRBV5-1 NA CASSLNLGDNQPQHF TGCGCCAGCAGCTTGAATTTGGGTGACAATCAGCCCCAGCATTTT
TRBJ2-7 few TRBV20-1 NA CSTLDRSSYEQYF TGCAGTACCTTAGACAGGAGCTCCTACGAGCAGTACTTC